A single sample gave rise to the 8 T cell receptor beta chains below, sequenced in a study of CD8+ T cells in alopecia areata. RNA was isolated and reverse transcribed to cDNA, the sequencing template. TCRdb's table, derived via immunoSEQ multiplex PCR, lists solely in-frame clones and lacks some. The table shows 150,000 to 200,000 clones, with about 70% occurring only once. Material: CD8+ T cells sorted from blood, obtained at week 0. These TCRs come from a human donor with alopecia areata.

The chain has TRBV9 and TRBJ1-2, with 8 positions matching TRBD1. This CDR3 has 14 residues. Germline V gene sequence: CDR1 SGDLS, CDR2 YYNGEE. The V segment lost 0 bases and the J segment 3 bases; nucleotides outside the gene matches: 1. In DNA, the CDR3 is TGTGCCAGCAGCGTAGAGGACAGGGACTATGGCTACACCTTC. It specifies CASSVEDRDYGYTF. The full variable domain, rest sourced from reference TRBV9 and TRBJ1-2, is DSGVTQTPKHLITATGQRVTLRCSPRSGDLSVYWYQQSLDQGLQFLIQYYNGEERAKGNILERFSAQQFPDLHSELNLSSLELGDSALYFCASSVEDRDYGYTFGSGTRLTVV.

V and J are TRBV7-2 and TRBJ2-1; unclear D gene. This CDR3 region has 13 residues. The V and J ends lost 5 bases and 6 bases respectively, with 11 bases between them. The V gene's germline CDR1 is SGHTA and CDR2 FQGNSA. The CDR3 nucleotides are TGTGCCAGCAGCCTATTCCATACCAATGAGCAGTTCTTC. It translates to CASSLFHTNEQFF.

This rearrangement joins TRBV4-1 to TRBJ2-6; 7 positions match TRBD1. CDR1 and CDR2 from the germline V gene are MGHRA and YSYEKL. CDR3 size: 17 residues. V lost 3 bases to trimming and J lost 2 bases; unmatched junction nucleotides: 7. In DNA, the CDR3 is TGCGCCAGCAGCCAGAACGACAGGGCGACTGGGGCCAACGTCCTGACTTTC. Encoded protein: CASSQNDRATGANVLTF.

This chain joins TRBV19 and TRBJ2-7; D gene unclear. The V gene's germline CDR1 is LNHDA and CDR2 SQIVND (reference sequence). Trimming pared 6 bases from V and 3 bases from J, leaving 12 bases between. This CDR3 region has 13 residues. CDR3 coding DNA: TGTGCCAGTAGCACAGAGTTTCGCTACGAGCAGTACTTC. The encoded protein is CASSTEFRYEQYF.

Details on this clone: Relative to the germline gene, one junction end is altered; a read error may explain this. The V call is TRBV28, the J call TRBJ1-1, with D tentatively TRBD1 (5 bases). The CDR3 is 12 amino acids. Germline CDR1 and CDR2: MDHEN and SYDVKM. The CDR3 nucleotides read TGCGCCGGGGGGACCCCGAACACTGAAGCTTTCTTT. Protein product: CAGGTPNTEAFF. Based on the CDR3 plus reference TRBV28 and TRBJ1-1, the full variable domain is DVKVTQSSRYLVKRTGEKVFLECVQDMDHENMFWYRQDPGLGLRLIYFSYDVKMKEKGDIPEGYSVSREKKERFSLILESASTNQTSMYLCAGGTPNTEAFFGQGTRLTVV.

This sequence joins TRBV7-3 and TRBJ2-3, with D possibly matching TRBD2 (5 bases). CDR3 size: 12 residues. V lost 8 bases, J lost 5 bases, and 11 bases lay in between. CDR1 SGHTA and CDR2 FQGTGA come from the germline V gene. CDR3 in amino acids: CASRGMGDTQYF. CDR3 bases: TGTGCCAGCCGAGGGATGGGAGATACGCAGTATTTT.

The V and J genes are TRBV27 and TRBJ1-2; no clear D. The CDR3 spans 11 residues. CDR1 is MNHEY and CDR2 is SMNVEV in the germline V gene (reference sequence). V was pared by 6 bases and J by 0 bases, with 2 bases between. The CDR3 here is CASRSNYGYTF. DNA for the CDR3: TGTGCCAGCAGATCTAACTATGGCTACACCTTC.

This sequence joins TRBV2 and TRBJ2-7, with 11 bases aligning to TRBD1. This CDR3 region has 15 residues. Trimming cost V 3 bases and J 7 bases; bases outside gene matches: 8. CDR1 and CDR2 from the germline V gene are SNHLY and FYNNEI. This CDR3 is CASSEGQGGRWEQYF. Here the CDR3 DNA reads TGTGCCAGCAGTGAGGGACAGGGGGGGCGATGGGAGCAGTACTTC.